This T cell receptor (beta chain) was found in a study of blood T cell repertoires in COVID-19 (dated by TCRdb to the early 2020s). For the study in its entirety: Samples from collaborators originated in the United States, Italy and Spain and spanned both the acute and convalescent phases of COVID-19. The prospective study material was composed of cDNA or gDNA derived from T cells, B-cell-depleted T cells, or PBMCs. The repertoires were made available in a free public database intended to serve as a resource for research on the immune response to SARS-CoV-2. The dataset comprised deeply sampled blood TCRbeta repertoires from subjects exposed to, actively infected with, or recovered from COVID-19. The samples were drawn from the first 160 participants of the ongoing ImmuneRACE study and from over a thousand subjects provided by 6 global collaborators. HLA class I and class II types, where available, came from metadata supplied by the sample provider rather than from assay-based typing. The sample metadata nearly always contained a de-identified subject ID, COVID-19 status, age in years and sex. Broad study findings and their caveats: The amount of clinical and demographic metadata varied by source and participant and was provided uncurated.

CDR3 length: 12 amino acids, cysteine to phenylalanine. Here the CDR3 DNA is all that survives: 36 bases in frame from base 1. Reading the germline V gene gives CDR1 SNHLY and CDR2 FYNNEI. V sheds 2 bases and J sheds 10 bases, leaving 9 bases between their ends. Enrolling through a virtual design, the prospective study's participants ranged in age from about 18 to 89 years and lived across some 22 United States geographic areas. In the prospective study, cohorts were assigned on the basis of participant-reported clinical history obtained from a screening survey and a study questionnaire. In the prospective study, mobile phlebotomists collected whole blood, serum and a nasopharyngeal or oropharyngeal swab from each participant. Participants in the prospective study had the option to provide additional blood draws and questionnaires over an approximately 2-month period. Before DNA extraction, prospective study blood samples were shipped either frozen or at room temperature.

This clone showed up just once. This clone's antigen is unknown. Base-call qualities are not available, and no considerably larger clone is one nucleotide away. The immunoSEQ Assay, a bias-controlled multiplex PCR, was used to amplify TCRbeta CDR3 regions from genomic DNA. As for the original processing: The number of nucleated cells in each sample was estimated from the amplification of reference gene primers within the assay. Sequence reads were collapsed and filtered to measure the absolute abundance of every unique TCRbeta CDR3 rearrangement. For each sample, productive Simpson clonality was calculated by taking the square root of Simpson's diversity index across productive rearrangements. TCRdb holds this immuneACCESS table with in-frame rearrangements only. Some clones are missing; in checked studies, unresolved V genes explain under half, and the rest has no known cause. The V and J calls and clone size were taken over from that table, and D and trimming were inferred from the DNA. The sample table shows 200,000 to 250,000 clones, and about 90% are seen once. The top ten clones comprise 14% to 15% of the sample.

This TCR was sampled from a woman in her forties or fifties with acute COVID-19. Sequencing used PBMCs or T cells enriched from blood (not recorded which). Rearrangement joined TRBV2 to TRBJ2-1, with the D gene not confidently named. The DNA sequence is as follows: TGTGCCAGCAGTGAAATGGGCACCGAGCAGTTCTTC. Translated, it reads CASSEMGTEQFF.